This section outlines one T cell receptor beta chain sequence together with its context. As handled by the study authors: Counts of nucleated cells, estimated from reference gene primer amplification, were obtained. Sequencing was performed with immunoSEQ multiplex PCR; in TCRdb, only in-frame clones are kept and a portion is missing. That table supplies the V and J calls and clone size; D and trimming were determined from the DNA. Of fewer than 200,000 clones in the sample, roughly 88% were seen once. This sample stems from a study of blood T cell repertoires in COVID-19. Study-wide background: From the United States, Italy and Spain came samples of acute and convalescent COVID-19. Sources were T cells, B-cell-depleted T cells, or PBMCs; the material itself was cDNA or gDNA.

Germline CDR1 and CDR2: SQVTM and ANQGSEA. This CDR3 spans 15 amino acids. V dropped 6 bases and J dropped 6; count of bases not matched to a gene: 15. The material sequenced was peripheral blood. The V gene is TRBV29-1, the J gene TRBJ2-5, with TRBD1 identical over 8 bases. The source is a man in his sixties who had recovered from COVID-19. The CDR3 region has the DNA TGCAGCGTGATCCTTGGGACAGGCGGGATTCAGACCCAGTACTTC. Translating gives CSVILGTGGIQTQYF.